This TCR beta chain derives from a study of blood T cell repertoires in COVID-19. Across the whole study: Sources were T cells, B-cell-depleted T cells, or PBMCs; the material itself was cDNA or gDNA.

The junction had 1 base not matched to a gene; V was cut back by 2 bases and J by 1 base. Germline V gene data show CDR1 as SGHVS and CDR2 as FNYEAQ. The CDR3 totals 16 residues. The assay was immunoSEQ multiplex PCR, and TCRdb's table has in-frame clones only and misses some. The data contain about 190,000 clones, roughly 80% of them seen just once; the ten biggest clones take up roughly an eighth. Sample: peripheral blood. This receptor was taken from a woman in her forties or fifties with acute or convalescent COVID-19. V and J are TRBV7-6 and TRBJ2-6; 8 bases line up with TRBD1. In DNA, the CDR3 is TGTGCCAGCAGCTTAAGGACAGGGTCTGGGGCCAACGTCCTGACTTTC. This gives the protein CASSLRTGSGANVLTF.